This is a list of T cell receptor beta chains from one sample in a study of metastatic and nonmetastatic thyroid tumors. TCRdb reprocessed the PCR reads using MiXCR. The sample lists some 18,000 clones; about 34% were seen once. The sequenced sample was tumor tissue. The receptors derive from a male donor with papillary thyroid cancer or a benign thyroid nodule (not recorded which). Some clones in this sample may be carry-over from other donors' samples. Both conserved end residues are part of each CDR3. Fields, in order: D gene, J gene, clone size, V gene, CDR3 protein, CDR3 DNA. The D gene is left open where the match is weak. Clone size appears in some rows only: once, few, many, or a class for an expanded clone.

D: NA
J: TRBJ2-3
size: many
V: TRBV24-1
CDR3: CATSAPRDNTDTQYF
DNA: TGTGCCACCAGTGCCCCAAGGGATAACACAGATACGCAGTATTTT

D: NA
J: TRBJ1-6
size: NA
V: TRBV5-1
CDR3: CASTPGEQNSPLHF
DNA: TGCGCCAGCACCCCCGGTGAGCAGAATTCACCCCTCCACTTT

D: TRBD1
J: TRBJ2-5
size: many
V: TRBV9
CDR3: CASSLTDRDRGETQYF
DNA: TGTGCCAGCAGCTTAACGGACAGGGACCGTGGGGAGACCCAGTACTTC

D: TRBD1
J: TRBJ2-7
size: once
V: TRBV20-1
CDR3: CSARQGEYEQYF
DNA: TGCAGTGCTAGACAGGGGGAATACGAGCAGTACTTC

D: TRBD1
J: TRBJ2-7
size: NA
V: TRBV20-1
CDR3: CSARDRWRDRAYEQYF
DNA: TGCAGTGCTAGAGATAGGTGGCGGGACAGGGCATACGAGCAGTACTTC

D: TRBD2
J: TRBJ2-1
size: NA
V: TRBV20-1
CDR3: CSAKTCTSVYNEQFF
DNA: TGCAGTGCAAAGACCTGTACTAGCGTCTACAATGAGCAGTTCTTC

D: NA
J: TRBJ2-7
size: NA
V: TRBV4-2
CDR3: CASSQGTCVREQYF
DNA: TGTGCCAGCAGCCAAGGGACTTGCGTGCGCGAGCAGTACTTC

D: NA
J: TRBJ2-7
size: NA
V: TRBV20-1
CDR3: CSATGPTTSYEQYF
DNA: TGCAGTGCTACGGGGCCTACAACGTCCTACGAGCAGTACTTC

D: NA
J: TRBJ1-4
size: NA
V: TRBV20-1
CDR3: CSARDKGQGRKLLF
DNA: TGCAGTGCTAGAGATAAAGGCCAGGGTAGAAAACTGTTGTTT

D: TRBD1
J: TRBJ2-7
size: NA
V: TRBV6-1
CDR3: CASSHTGGSYEQYF
DNA: TGTGCCAGCAGCCACACAGGGGGATCCTACGAGCAGTACTTC

D: TRBD1
J: TRBJ1-4
size: many
V: TRBV6-1
CDR3: CASRQSGTGYEKLFF
DNA: TGTGCCAGCAGACAATCTGGGACAGGGTATGAAAAACTGTTTTTT

D: TRBD2
J: TRBJ2-3
size: NA
V: TRBV28
CDR3: CASSSGTRGSSTDTQFF
DNA: TGTGCCAGCAGTTCCGGGACTCGCGGGAGTTCGACAGATACGCAGTTTTTT

D: TRBD2
J: TRBJ2-7
size: NA
V: TRBV20-1
CDR3: CSAPSSGREPYEQYF
DNA: TGCAGTGCGCCGAGCAGCGGGAGGGAACCCTACGAGCAGTACTTC

D: NA
J: TRBJ2-7
size: NA
V: TRBV2
CDR3: CASSEERGTSYEQYF
DNA: TGTGCCAGCAGTGAAGAACGGGGGACCTCCTACGAGCAGTACTTC

D: TRBD1
J: TRBJ1-6
size: many
V: TRBV27
CDR3: CASSFTTGGEAPLHF
DNA: TGTGCCAGCAGCTTTACGACAGGGGGGGAGGCACCCCTCCACTTT

D: NA
J: TRBJ1-5
size: NA
V: TRBV6-5
CDR3: CASSYSSWYTPIWTQHF
DNA: TGTGCCAGCAGTTACTCGAGCTGGTACACCCCAATCTGGACCCAGCATTTT

D: NA
J: TRBJ2-1
size: many
V: TRBV12-3/TRBV12-4
CDR3: CASSHTQGHEQFF
DNA: TGTGCCAGCAGCCACACCCAGGGACATGAGCAGTTCTTC

D: TRBD1
J: TRBJ1-3
size: many
V: TRBV19
CDR3: CASSRSTGPGNTIYF
DNA: TGTGCCAGTAGTAGGTCGACAGGGCCTGGAAACACCATATATTTT

D: NA
J: TRBJ2-1
size: NA
V: TRBV9
CDR3: CASSVVVGGNNEQFF
DNA: TGTGCCAGCAGCGTAGTGGTAGGGGGTAACAATGAGCAGTTCTTC